This TCR beta chain was captured in a study of blood T cells in healthy people across ages. Study-wide findings and caveats: Unsorted PBMCs prevented conclusive naive versus antigen-experienced comparison. Estimates drawn from one million T cells were deemed to understate diversity. Per-million-T-cell TCR beta diversity fell roughly linearly with age.

Combining a sample-barcoded 5' primer with a J-beta primer mix, a second PCR ran for roughly 7 to 12 cycles. TCRdb itself ran the 5' RACE reads through MiXCR, one entry per CDR3 protein. Of a few hundred thousand distinct CDR3 sequences in the sample, about 26% were seen once. Russia was home to the donors, healthy Caucasian individuals aged roughly 6 to 90. Remarks on this clonotype: The antigen is not known.

The trim removed 1 base at V and 2 bases at J, leaving 9 bases unmatched. CDR3 length: 18 amino acids. Germline lookup yields CDR1 SGHTA and CDR2 FQGNSA. Source material: blood. The receptor's source is a woman aged 65 to 85 in good health. The genes are TRBV7-2 and TRBJ2-3; 10 bases agree with TRBD2. CDR3 nucleotide sequence: TGTGCCAGCAGCTTAGTCAGCGGAGCGGGGGGGTTCACAGATACGCAGTATTTT. Its protein product is CASSLVSGAGGFTDTQYF.